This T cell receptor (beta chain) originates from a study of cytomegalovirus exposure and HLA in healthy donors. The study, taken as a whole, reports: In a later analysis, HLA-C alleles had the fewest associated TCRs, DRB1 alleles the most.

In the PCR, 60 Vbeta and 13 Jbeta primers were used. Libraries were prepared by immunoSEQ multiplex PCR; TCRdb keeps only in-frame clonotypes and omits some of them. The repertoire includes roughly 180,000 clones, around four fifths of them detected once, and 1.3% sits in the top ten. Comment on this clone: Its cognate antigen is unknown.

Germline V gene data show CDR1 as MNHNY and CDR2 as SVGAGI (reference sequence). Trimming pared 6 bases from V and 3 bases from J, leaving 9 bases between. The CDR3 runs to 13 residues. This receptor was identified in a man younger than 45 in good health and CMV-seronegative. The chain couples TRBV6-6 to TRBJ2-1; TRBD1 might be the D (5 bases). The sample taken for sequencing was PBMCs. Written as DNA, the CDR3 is TGTGCCAGCAGCAAGGGGAACTACAATGAGCAGTTCTTC. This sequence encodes CASSKGNYNEQFF.